These 20 T cell receptor delta chains originate from one sample sequenced in a study of gamma-delta T cells after stem cell transplantation. TCRdb reprocessed the RT-PCR reads through CATT. This repertoire shows over 2,500 delta-chain clones, under 4.5% found once; its top ten account for about 29%. The specimen sequenced was gamma-delta T cells. These receptors were obtained from a human donor. It is not recorded whose cells these are; they may come from a transplant donor.

This clone is categorized as medium-sized. The rearrangement joins TRDV2 to TRDJ1; 11 bases are a match to TRDD3. The length of the CDR3 is 15 residues. V shed 5 bases and J 3 bases; nucleotides not matched to a gene: 7. In germline, CDR1 is GEAIGNYY, CDR2 EKD. CDR3 amino acids: CACVSLGDTPDKLIF. As DNA, the CDR3 is TGTGCCTGTGTATCCCTGGGGGATACTCCCGATAAACTCATCTTT.

This clone ranks as medium-sized (0.01 to 0.1%). Other nucleotide sequences in the sample specify the same CDR3. The chain has TRDV2 and TRDJ1; 10 positions match TRDD3. The CDR3 is 18 amino acids. The J segment lost 0 bases and the V segment lost 2 bases, leaving 11 bases of the junction unmatched. From germline, CDR1 is GEAIGNYY and CDR2 EKD. The CDR3 DNA is TGTGCCTGTGACAACCTTCCTAACCTGGGGGATAACACCGATAAACTCATCTTT. It is translated as CACDNLPNLGDNTDKLIF.

This clone has just a few counts. A single base separates this from a much larger clone, so it may be a read error. This sample includes further DNA sequences coding for the same CDR3. The chain joins TRDV2 to TRDJ1; weak D call: TRDD3 (6 bases). This CDR3 is 16 amino acids long. V lost 2 bases, J lost 3 bases, and 18 bases lay in between. Germline V gives CDR1 GEAIGNYY, CDR2 EKD. The CDR3: CACDRLGTQGSDKLIF. CDR3 coding DNA: TGTGCCTGTGACAGGCTGGGGACCCAAGGCTCCGATAAACTCATCTTT.

This clone was seen a handful of times. This DNA's translation and the protein TCRdb lists, from a much larger clone, do not match at residue 11, likely due to a read error; the protein shown is translated from the DNA. The genes are TRDV2 and TRDJ1; TRDD3 aligns across 10 bases. V dropped 1 base and J dropped 4; count of bases not matched to a gene: 8. This CDR3 has 16 amino acids. Germline lookup yields CDR1 GEAIGNYY and CDR2 EKD. The CDR3 loop reads CACDTLGDIVVDKLIF. The CDR3 coding sequence is TGTGCCTGTGACACGCTGGGGGATATCGTCGTCGATAAACTCATCTTT.

The chain links TRDV1 to TRDJ1, with TRDD3 identical over 8 bases. CDR1 TSWWSYY and CDR2 QGS come from the germline V gene. The CDR3 extends over 25 amino acids. Losses at the gene ends were 1 base for V and 1 base for J; bases not matched to a gene: 32. The CDR3: CALGEPLTYPSLLGGSEQCTDKLIF. The CDR3 DNA follows: TGTGCTCTTGGGGAACCGTTAACCTATCCTTCCCTACTGGGGGGCTCGGAACAGTGCACCGATAAACTCATCTTT.

As regards this clone: A much larger clone differs from this one at a single base, so this may be a read error. This sample includes further DNA sequences coding for the same CDR3. The chain combines TRDV2 with TRDJ1; TRDD3 aligns across 12 bases. Germline CDR1 and CDR2: GEAIGNYY and EKD. CDR3 length equals 18 residues. In DNA, the CDR3 is TGTGCCTGCGACACCGTCGTACTGGGGGATACTGAAACCGATAAACTCATCTTT. This gives the protein CACDTVVLGDTETDKLIF.

This clone is medium-sized. The V and J genes are TRDV2 and TRDJ1, with 13 bases fitting TRDD3. Germline V CDR1 and CDR2: GEAIGNYY, EKD. This CDR3 spans 18 amino acids. The ends lost 3 bases at V and 8 bases at J; junction bases unmatched: 17. This CDR3 is CACDPVLLGDTGGPKLIF. Here the CDR3 DNA reads TGTGCCTGTGACCCCGTCCTACTGGGGGATACGGGGGGACCAAAACTCATCTTT.

By proportion, this clone is medium-sized. The sample has other DNA sequences that encode this CDR3 too. This chain connects TRDV2 to TRDJ2; the match to TRDD3 covers 8 bases. V trimming: 2 bases; J trimming: 3 bases; junction bases outside the gene matches: 10. Germline V lookup: CDR1 GEAIGNYY, CDR2 EKD. The CDR3 is 17 residues long. The CDR3 DNA follows: TGTGCCTGTGACAATCTGGCTGGGGGACGGCTGACAGCACAACTCTTCTTT. Translation gives CACDNLAGGRLTAQLFF.

As to this clone: A much larger clone differs from this one at a single base, so this may be a read error. V gene TRDV2 combines with J gene TRDJ1; 12 nucleotides align to TRDD3. CDR3 length: 17 amino acids. J was trimmed by 4 bases and V by 1 base; bases with no gene match: 9. The germline V gene encodes CDR1 GEAIGNYY and CDR2 EKD. CDR3 protein: CACDTISGWGIRDKLIF. The CDR3 region has the DNA TGTGCCTGTGACACGATCTCTGGCTGGGGGATACGCGATAAACTCATCTTT.

This clone has just a few counts. This sequence joins TRDV1 and TRDJ1; 10 nucleotides agree with TRDD3. Looked up from germline, CDR1 is TSWWSYY and CDR2 is QGS. Trimming at V came to 2 bases and at J to 2 bases, leaving 17 bases not matched to a gene. CDR3 length: 20 residues. The CDR3 sequence: CALGEARIHGGIRVTDKLIF. CDR3 nucleotides: TGTGCTCTTGGGGAAGCCAGAATCCACGGGGGGATACGGGTTACCGATAAACTCATCTTT.

This clone was seen a few times. This chain joins TRDV2 and TRDJ1; the match to TRDD3 covers 7 bases. V trimming: 2 bases; J trimming: 0 bases; junction bases outside the gene matches: 5. Germline CDR1 is GEAIGNYY and CDR2 is EKD. This CDR3 comprises 15 residues. As DNA, the CDR3 is TGTGCCTGTGACATCCTGGGGGTTTACACCGATAAACTCATCTTT. Amino acid sequence: CACDILGVYTDKLIF.

Relative to its sample, this clone is medium-sized. The chain's CDR3 is CACDTVGGPVTDKLIF. CDR3 in DNA: TGTGCCTGTGACACCGTTGGGGGACCTGTGACCGATAAACTCATCTTT. The V and J genes are TRDV2 and TRDJ1, with 7 bases matching TRDD3. CDR3 size: 16 residues. CDR1 GEAIGNYY and CDR2 EKD come from the germline V gene. The J segment lost 2 bases and the V segment lost 0 bases, leaving 8 bases of the junction unmatched.

This clone has more than one count but fewer than ten. TCRdb records a much larger clone's protein for this DNA, with a difference at residue 5 that likely arises from a read error; the protein given is the translation of the DNA. The chain combines TRDV2 with TRDJ1, with 11 bases lining up with TRDD3. Germline V lookup: CDR1 GEAIGNYY, CDR2 EKD. There are 15 residues in the CDR3. The J segment lost 5 bases and the V segment lost 3 bases, leaving 7 bases of the junction unmatched. The CDR3 region has the DNA TGTGCCTGTGACGTCGTGGGGGATACGGGTGATAAACTCATCTTT. It specifies CACDVVGDTGDKLIF.

A few counts support this clone. One base separates it from a far larger clone, so it is likely a read error. This chain uses TRDV2 with TRDJ1; TRDD3 matches at 11 bases. The CDR3 totals 18 residues. The germline gives CDR1 GEAIGNYY, CDR2 EKD. The J segment lost 3 bases and the V segment lost 0 bases, leaving 11 bases of the junction unmatched. This CDR3 reads CACDTVSWAGGYPDKLIF. As DNA, the CDR3 is TGTGCCTGTGACACCGTTTCCTGGGCTGGGGGATACCCCGATAAACTCATCTTT.

There are a few counts of this clone. A much larger clone differs from this one at a single base, so this may be a read error. The sample contains more than one DNA sequence encoding this CDR3. This sequence joins TRDV2 and TRDJ1; D uncertain. Germline V gives CDR1 GEAIGNYY, CDR2 EKD. V lost 1 base and J 8 bases, leaving 16 bases between the germline ends. CDR3 length: 14 amino acids. CDR3 sequence reads: CACDTVGKRDKLIF. DNA for the CDR3: TGTGCCTGTGACACTGTCGGAAAAAGGGACAAACTCATCTTT.

Notes on this clone: The protein recorded in TCRdb matches a much larger clone and deviates from this DNA's translation at residue 12, suggesting a read error; the protein here is obtained by translating the DNA. The J gene is TRDJ1, the V gene TRDV2; a weak D match, TRDD3 (6 bases). Germline V gives CDR1 GEAIGNYY, CDR2 EKD. This CDR3 is 15 amino acids long. The CDR3 is CACDTVGGNTDRLIF. In DNA form, the CDR3 reads TGTGCCTGTGACACCGTTGGGGGGAACACCGATAGACTCATCTTT.

This clone is termed medium-sized. This chain connects TRDV2 to TRDJ1; a possible D gene is TRDD3 (5 bases). Germline-derived CDR1 and CDR2 are GEAIGNYY and EKD. The CDR3 runs 15 residues. Trimming took 0 bases from V and 2 from J, leaving 12 bases between them. Here the CDR3 reads CACDTVGAGTDKLIF. The CDR3 coding sequence is TGTGCCTGTGACACCGTTGGGGCTGGGACCGATAAACTCATCTTT.

In its sample, this clone was seen a few times. TCRdb's protein for this DNA is that of a much larger clone and differs from the translation at residue 4, likely a read error; the protein shown is the DNA translation. The chain employs TRDV2 and TRDJ1, with 8 bases matching TRDD3. Per germline, CDR1 GEAIGNYY and CDR2 EKD. CDR3 length: 18 amino acids. V shed 5 bases, J shed 0 bases, and the junction held 16 bases outside the gene matches. The CDR3 region has the DNA TGTGCCTGTGGCGGAATAAGTACTGGGGGGCCGTACACCGATAAACTCATCTTT. Amino acids: CACGGISTGGPYTDKLIF.

For this clone: TCRdb assigns this DNA the protein of a much larger clone, which departs from its translation at residue 3; this likely reflects a read error, and the protein shown comes from translating the DNA. CDR3: CARDPWGISTDKLIF. The CDR3 DNA reads TGTGCCCGTGACCCCTGGGGGATAAGCACCGATAAACTCATCTTT. This rearrangement joins TRDV2 to TRDJ1, with 10 nucleotides matching TRDD3. There are 15 residues in the CDR3. CDR1 is GEAIGNYY and CDR2 is EKD in the germline V gene.

About this clone: A read error may explain this, as a much larger clone is one base away. Other DNA sequences in the same sample also yield this CDR3. The chain is built from TRDV2 and TRDJ1; TRDD3 matches at 7 bases. The germline V gene encodes CDR1 GEAIGNYY and CDR2 EKD. V shed 1 base, J shed 2 bases, and the junction held 15 bases outside the gene matches. The CDR3 totals 18 residues. For the CDR3, the DNA is TGTGCCTGTGACACGCTACTGGGGACAAAGACGAAGACCGATAAACTCATCTTT. It translates to CACDTLLGTKTKTDKLIF.